The 14 T cell receptor beta chains below were found in one sample sequenced in a study of cytomegalovirus exposure and HLA in healthy donors. PCR employed 60 Vbeta and 13 Jbeta primers. The table came from immunoSEQ multiplex PCR; TCRdb's copy has only in-frame clones and leaves some out. The table has about 140,000 clones, over 60% seen once. Sequenced material: PBMCs. The receptor source for this set is a male donor in good health and CMV-seropositive.

This sequence joins TRBV6-1 and TRBJ2-7; the match to TRBD1 covers 8 bases. CDR1 and CDR2 from the germline V gene are MNHNS and SASEGT. V lost 6 bases and J lost 1; bases outside the gene matches: 8. The CDR3 loop spans 15 amino acids. In nucleotides, the CDR3 is TGTGCCAGCAGGAGAAACCGGGACAGGTCCTACGAGCAGTACTTC. Amino acid sequence: CASRRNRDRSYEQYF.

V and J are TRBV11-2 and TRBJ2-3; D is perhaps TRBD1 (6 bases). The V gene lost 5 bases and the J gene lost 4 bases, with 10 bases spanning the gap. Per the germline V gene, CDR1 is SGHAT and CDR2 is FQNNGV. The CDR3 covers 13 residues. The CDR3 sequence is CASSLQGSDTQYF. The DNA for the CDR3 is TGTGCCAGCAGCCTACAGGGCTCAGATACGCAGTATTTT.

The genes are TRBV27 and TRBJ2-1, with D possibly TRBD2 on 6 matching bases. The CDR3 spans 13 residues. V was clipped by 4 bases and J by 4 bases, with 8 bases between them. Germline V lookup: CDR1 MNHEY, CDR2 SMNVEV (reference sequence). The CDR3 sequence is CASSSGTYNEQFF. The CDR3 DNA reads TGTGCCAGCAGTTCCGGGACTTACAATGAGCAGTTCTTC.

The chain carries TRBV2 and TRBJ2-1, with 13 bases lining up with TRBD2. The CDR3 runs to 15 residues. Germline V gene sequence: CDR1 SNHLY, CDR2 FYNNEI. The V gene end was trimmed by 7 bases and the J gene end by 6 bases; junction bases not matched to a gene: 6. The DNA for the CDR3 is TGTGCCAGCACCGAAGGGACTAGCGGGGTCAATGAGCAGTTCTTC. It translates to CASTEGTSGVNEQFF.

The J gene is TRBJ2-3, the V gene TRBV5-4; 11 bases line up with TRBD2. Germline CDR1 SGHNT, CDR2 YYREEE (reference sequence). After removal of 4 bases from V and 4 bases from J, the junction contained 14 bases not matched to a gene. CDR3 length: 18 amino acids. CDR3 coding DNA: TGTGCCAGCAGCCCGCCGCTTAGACTAGCGGGACACTCAGATACGCAGTATTTT. This translates into CASSPPLRLAGHSDTQYF.

The rearrangement links TRBV5-5 to TRBJ1-2, with 8 bases matching TRBD1. Germline CDR1 is SGHKS and CDR2 is YYEKEE (reference sequence). This CDR3 comprises 13 residues. J was trimmed by 9 bases and V by 3 bases; bases with no gene match: 7. The CDR3 coding sequence is TGTGCCAGCAGCTCCGCAGGGGGCGCAAGCTACACCTTC. Its translation: CASSSAGGASYTF.

This chain uses TRBV4-2 with TRBJ1-3; D is possibly TRBD1 (5 bases). CDR1 and CDR2 (germline): LGHNA, YNFKEQ. This CDR3 has 15 residues. Trimming shortened V by 1 base and J by 5 bases, and 12 bases separated the two germline ends. CDR3 in amino acids: CASSQARQGRNTIYF. In nucleotides, the CDR3 is TGTGCCAGCAGCCAAGCTCGGCAGGGAAGAAACACCATATATTTT.

V usage is TRBV5-6 and J usage is TRBJ1-6; no definite D call. Germline CDR1 SGHDT, CDR2 YYEEEE. The CDR3 spans 12 residues. The V gene lost 2 bases and the J gene lost 10 bases, with 7 bases spanning the gap. The CDR3 region has the DNA TGTGCCAGCAGCTTCGAACTATCACCCCTCCACTTT. Its translation: CASSFELSPLHF.

For the CDR3, the DNA is TGTGCCAGCAGCCTCGTGCGGGACGCATCCCTCCAAGAGACCCAGTACTTC. It yields the protein CASSLVRDASLQETQYF. The J gene is TRBJ2-5, the V gene TRBV7-6, with D maybe TRBD2 (6 bases). Trimming pared 5 bases from V and 1 base from J, leaving 20 bases between. This CDR3 contains 17 residues. The germline V gene encodes CDR1 SGHVS and CDR2 FNYEAQ.

This clone was counted only a few times. CDR3 DNA: TGTGCCAGCAGCTTGTCAGGTCGTCTGCATAATGAAAAACTGTTTTTT. It codes for CASSLSGRLHNEKLFF. The rearrangement links TRBV5-5 to TRBJ1-4; D not certain. The length of the CDR3 is 16 residues. CDR1 is SGHKS, CDR2 YYEKEE, per germline (reference sequence). Between the trimmed V and J ends, which lost 1 base and 4 bases, there was a span of 14 bases.

This clone was picked up one time. This chain links TRBV11-2 with TRBJ2-1, with 9 bases fitting TRBD2. J gave up 6 bases and V 1 base, and 10 bases lay outside the gene matches. This CDR3 contains 17 residues. Germline V CDR1 and CDR2: SGHAT, FQNNGV. The CDR3: CASSLGWRLTSGNEQFF. The CDR3 DNA reads as TGTGCCAGCAGCTTAGGATGGAGGCTGACTAGCGGCAATGAGCAGTTCTTC. The full variable domain, completed using reference TRBV11-2 and TRBJ2-1, is EAGVAQSPRYKIIEKRQSVAFWCNPISGHATLYWYQQILGQGPKLLIQFQNNGVVDDSQLPKDRFSAERLKGVDSTLKIQPAKLEDSAVYLCASSLGWRLTSGNEQFFGPGTRLTVL.

The CDR3 region has the DNA TGTGCCAGCAGCTTATATATTGGGTCAGCGGGAAGCACAGATACGCAGTATTTT. This encodes CASSLYIGSAGSTDTQYF. The gene calls are TRBV7-9 and TRBJ2-3; 7 bases match TRBD2. The CDR3 sequence is 18 residues long. The germline V gene has CDR1 SEHNR and CDR2 FQNEAQ (reference sequence). J gave up 0 bases and V 2 bases, and 11 bases lay outside the gene matches. The variable domain in full, completed from reference TRBV7-9 and TRBJ2-3, reads DTGVSQNPRHKITKRGQNVTFRCDPISEHNRLYWYRQTLGQGPEFLTYFQNEAQLEKSRLLSDRFSAERPKGSFSTLEIQRTEQGDSAMYLCASSLYIGSAGSTDTQYFGPGTRLTVL.

The chain recombines TRBV2 with TRBJ2-2, with D possibly being TRBD2 (6 bases). This CDR3 spans 13 amino acids. V lost 4 bases and J lost 4, with 7 bases in between. Germline V gives CDR1 SNHLY, CDR2 FYNNEI. CDR3 sequence reads: CASSVGGTGELFF. The DNA for the CDR3 is TGTGCCAGCAGTGTGGGGGGCACCGGGGAGCTGTTTTTT.

The chain carries TRBV5-1 and TRBJ1-1; D is undetermined. CDR3 size: 13 residues. Germline V gives CDR1 SGHRS, CDR2 YFSETQ. V shed 4 bases and J shed 1 base, with 8 bases lying between them. The CDR3 region is CASSPLENTEAFF. The CDR3 DNA sequence: TGCGCCAGCAGCCCCTTAGAGAACACTGAAGCTTTCTTT.